The present T cell receptor (beta chain) was sequenced within a study of cytomegalovirus exposure and HLA in healthy donors. Germline values: CDR1 LGHNT, CDR2 FRNRAP. The CDR3 extends over 13 amino acids. J gave up 3 bases and V 6 bases, and 4 bases lay outside the gene matches. The PCR contained 60 Vbeta and 13 Jbeta primers. Here immunoSEQ multiplex PCR was the method, and the copy in TCRdb shows in-frame clones only, minus some. Here the sample table reports over 100,000 clones. The sample was PBMCs. The genes are TRBV12-5 and TRBJ1-1, with 7 bases matching TRBD1. This clonotype was sampled from a man aged 35-49 years in good health and CMV-seropositive. In nucleotides, the CDR3 is TGTGCTAGTGGCCCTACAGGGGACACTGAAGCTTTCTTT. Protein product: CASGPTGDTEAFF.